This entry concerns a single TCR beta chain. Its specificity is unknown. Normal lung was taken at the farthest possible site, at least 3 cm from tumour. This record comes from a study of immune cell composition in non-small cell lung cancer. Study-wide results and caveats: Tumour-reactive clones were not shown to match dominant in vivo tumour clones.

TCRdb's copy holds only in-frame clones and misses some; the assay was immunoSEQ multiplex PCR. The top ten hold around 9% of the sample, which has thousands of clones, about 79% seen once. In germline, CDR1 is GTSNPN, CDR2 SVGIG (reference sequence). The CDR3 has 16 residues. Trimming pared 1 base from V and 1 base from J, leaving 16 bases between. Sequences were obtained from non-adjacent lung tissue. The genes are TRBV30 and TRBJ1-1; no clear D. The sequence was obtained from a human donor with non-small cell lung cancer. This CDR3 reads CAWSGGEGGQNTEAFF. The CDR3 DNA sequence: TGTGCCTGGAGTGGGGGAGAGGGTGGTCAGAACACTGAAGCTTTCTTT.